A single sample is the source of the 15 T cell receptor beta chains below, sequenced in a study of Ad26.COV2.S vaccination and SARS-CoV-2 variants. The repertoire was sequenced with immunoSEQ multiplex PCR; TCRdb's copy has only in-frame clones and lacks some. The sample has 410,000 or so clones; 92% are singletons. Indicated treatment: approximately 18 received Ad26.COV2.S at low or high dose, single or two shots; about 5 received placebo; per-sample allocation not given. Specimen acquisition occurred on day 63 following the initial vaccine or placebo injection. The source was peripheral blood, collected in a trial of Ad26.COV2.S vaccine versus placebo. These receptors all stem from a person aged 18-65 years who received the Ad26.COV2.S COVID-19 vaccine or a placebo.

V is TRBV5-1 and J is TRBJ1-1; D perhaps matches TRBD1 (5 bases). The CDR3 sequence is 15 residues long. Trimming left V 4 bases short and J 0 bases short, with 13 bases between. Per germline, CDR1 SGHRS and CDR2 YFSETQ. The CDR3 sequence is CASSGDVRMNTEAFF. CDR3 nucleotide sequence: TGCGCCAGCAGCGGGGACGTCCGAATGAACACTGAAGCTTTCTTT.

The chain couples TRBV16 to TRBJ1-2; perhaps TRBD1 as D (5 bases). Germline V gene sequence: CDR1 KGHSY, CDR2 FQNENV. The CDR3 extends over 14 amino acids. Trimming removed 1 base from V and 14 bases from J, with 20 bases in between. CDR3 DNA sequence: TGTGCCAGCAGCCAATTGGGGGGTAGTTACGTCTCGACCTTC. It encodes CASSQLGGSYVSTF.

This clone came up a few times. This chain joins TRBV9 and TRBJ2-1; possibly TRBD2 for D (6 bases). Germline CDR1 and CDR2: SGDLS and YYNGEE. V was cut by 0 bases and J by 4 bases, with 20 bases left in between. This CDR3 is 18 amino acids long. This CDR3 is CASSVAASGTYRYNEQFF. CDR3 coding DNA: TGTGCCAGCAGCGTAGCTGCGTCCGGGACTTACCGTTACAATGAGCAGTTCTTC.

This clone appeared a single time. The chain links TRBV15 to TRBJ2-2; possibly TRBD1 for D (5 bases). With 4 bases removed from V and 9 bases from J, the gap between germline ends came to 12 bases. This CDR3 has 13 residues. The germline V gene encodes CDR1 LNHNV and CDR2 YYDKDF (reference sequence). The CDR3 sequence: CATSKDTRRELFF. CDR3 nucleotide sequence: TGTGCCACCAGCAAGGACACCCGCCGGGAGCTGTTTTTT.

The chain joins TRBV19 to TRBJ2-1; D not certain. Trimming took 5 bases from V and 0 from J, leaving 20 bases between them. This CDR3 is built from 18 residues. Germline lookup yields CDR1 LNHDA and CDR2 SQIVND (reference sequence). In DNA, the CDR3 is TGTGCCAGTAGTGGGAACCCAACAAAGGTTAGCTCCTACAATGAGCAGTTCTTC. Its translation: CASSGNPTKVSSYNEQFF.

J is TRBJ1-1 and V is TRBV12-3 or TRBV12-4; 7 bases are a match to TRBD1. V lost 3 bases, J lost 6 bases, and 1 base stayed unmatched. The CDR3 contains 12 residues. The CDR3, as DNA: TGTGCCAGCAGTTTTGACAGGGCTGAAGCTTTCTTT. Its protein is CASSFDRAEAFF.

This chain links TRBV7-2 with TRBJ1-5; D is possibly TRBD1 (6 bases). The CDR3 is 13 amino acids. The V gene lost 5 bases and the J gene lost 9 bases, with 14 bases spanning the gap. Germline V gene lookup returns CDR1 SGHTA and CDR2 FQGNSA. The CDR3 DNA reads TGTGCCAGCAGCCTGACAGGTAGCGGGCCCCAGCATTTT. It translates to CASSLTGSGPQHF.

This sequence joins TRBV6-4 and TRBJ2-3; maybe TRBD1 (6 bases). The germline gives CDR1 MRHNA, CDR2 SNTAGT. Trimming removed 6 bases at V and 0 bases at J, with 10 bases between. The CDR3 runs to 14 residues. The chain's CDR3 is CASSQGLSTDTQYF. CDR3 bases: TGTGCCAGCAGCCAGGGGTTAAGCACAGATACGCAGTATTTT.

This chain joins TRBV11-2 and TRBJ1-1, with D tentatively TRBD1 (6 bases). V was cut by 4 bases and J by 4 bases, with 13 bases left in between. Germline CDR1 and CDR2: SGHAT and FQNNGV. This CDR3 region has 14 residues. This chain's CDR3 is CASSSTGWGTEAFF. The CDR3 DNA is TGTGCCAGCAGCTCAACAGGGTGGGGCACTGAAGCTTTCTTT.

V usage is TRBV5-1 and J usage is TRBJ2-1; D unclear. V dropped 1 base and J dropped 4 bases, with 12 bases sitting between them. Germline-derived CDR1 and CDR2 are SGHRS and YFSETQ. The CDR3 contains 15 residues. CDR3 residues: CASSLIPFTYNEQFF. The CDR3 DNA sequence: TGCGCCAGCAGCTTGATCCCATTCACGTACAATGAGCAGTTCTTC.

The gene calls are TRBV6-6 and TRBJ2-3; D may match TRBD1 or TRBD2 (5 bases each). Germline V CDR1 and CDR2: MNHNY, SVGAGI (reference sequence). There are 15 residues in the CDR3. Trimming left V 0 bases short and J 2 bases short, with 9 bases between. The CDR3 sequence is CASSYSRGYTDTQYF. CDR3 bases: TGTGCCAGCAGTTACTCGAGGGGATACACAGATACGCAGTATTTT.

This rearrangement joins TRBV27 to TRBJ1-1; the match to TRBD1 covers 10 bases. V was pared by 3 bases and J by 2 bases, with 6 bases of the junction left unmatched. This CDR3 is 16 amino acids long. Germline V gives CDR1 MNHEY, CDR2 SMNVEV (reference sequence). CDR3 DNA sequence: TGTGCCAGCAGTTTTATGGGACAGGGGATAAACACTGAAGCTTTCTTT. This sequence encodes CASSFMGQGINTEAFF.

This rearrangement joins TRBV6-2 or TRBV6-3 to TRBJ2-5; 9 positions match TRBD1. CDR3 length: 17 residues. Trimming at V came to 2 bases and at J to 3 bases, leaving 10 bases not matched to a gene. Germline loops: CDR1 MNHEY, CDR2 SVGEGT. The CDR3 DNA reads TGTGCCAGCAGTTACCTACGGGACAGGGACGCCAAAGAGACCCAGTACTTC. Translation: CASSYLRDRDAKETQYF.

For the CDR3, the DNA is TGCGCCAGCAGTGAGTCCGACCGAACCTACGAGCAGTACTTC. It codes for CASSESDRTYEQYF. This sequence joins TRBV10-1 and TRBJ2-7; no clear D. V lost 0 bases and J 2 bases, leaving 8 bases between the germline ends. Germline assignment: CDR1 WNHNN and CDR2 SYGVQD (reference sequence). The CDR3 sequence is 14 residues long.

The chain is built from TRBV19 and TRBJ2-7; 9 nucleotides match TRBD1. Germline CDR1 is LNHDA and CDR2 is SQIVND (reference sequence). The CDR3 spans 15 residues. Trimming at V came to 4 bases and at J to 4 bases, leaving 8 bases not matched to a gene. As DNA, the CDR3 is TGTGCCAGTAGTAACCGGGACAGGGCTCCATACGAGCAGTACTTC. It specifies CASSNRDRAPYEQYF.